This T cell receptor beta chain stems from a study of CD8 T cells in ankylosing spondylitis. Broader study findings: There were earlier reports of some motif variants in reactive arthritis synovial fluid and blood. Reported data indicate significant enrichment of disease-linked clones within matched ankylosing spondylitis synovial fluid.

TCRdb recomputed calls from the 5' RACE reads with MiXCR, one row per CDR3 protein. The sample carries under 30,000 distinct CDR3 sequences, over 6.5% recorded once. Notes on this clonotype: The target antigen is unknown.

CDR3 size: 14 residues. The germline V gene encodes CDR1 MNHEY and CDR2 SVGEGT. The germline V and J ends were trimmed by 2 bases and 2 bases, with 8 bases remaining between them. Sequenced sample: blood. The chain carries TRBV6-2 or TRBV6-3 and TRBJ2-3, with D unresolved. The TCR originated in a male donor with ankylosing spondylitis or in good health (not recorded which). The CDR3 sequence is CASSYGVSTDTQYF. The CDR3 DNA is TGTGCCAGCAGTTACGGGGTGTCCACAGATACGCAGTATTTT.